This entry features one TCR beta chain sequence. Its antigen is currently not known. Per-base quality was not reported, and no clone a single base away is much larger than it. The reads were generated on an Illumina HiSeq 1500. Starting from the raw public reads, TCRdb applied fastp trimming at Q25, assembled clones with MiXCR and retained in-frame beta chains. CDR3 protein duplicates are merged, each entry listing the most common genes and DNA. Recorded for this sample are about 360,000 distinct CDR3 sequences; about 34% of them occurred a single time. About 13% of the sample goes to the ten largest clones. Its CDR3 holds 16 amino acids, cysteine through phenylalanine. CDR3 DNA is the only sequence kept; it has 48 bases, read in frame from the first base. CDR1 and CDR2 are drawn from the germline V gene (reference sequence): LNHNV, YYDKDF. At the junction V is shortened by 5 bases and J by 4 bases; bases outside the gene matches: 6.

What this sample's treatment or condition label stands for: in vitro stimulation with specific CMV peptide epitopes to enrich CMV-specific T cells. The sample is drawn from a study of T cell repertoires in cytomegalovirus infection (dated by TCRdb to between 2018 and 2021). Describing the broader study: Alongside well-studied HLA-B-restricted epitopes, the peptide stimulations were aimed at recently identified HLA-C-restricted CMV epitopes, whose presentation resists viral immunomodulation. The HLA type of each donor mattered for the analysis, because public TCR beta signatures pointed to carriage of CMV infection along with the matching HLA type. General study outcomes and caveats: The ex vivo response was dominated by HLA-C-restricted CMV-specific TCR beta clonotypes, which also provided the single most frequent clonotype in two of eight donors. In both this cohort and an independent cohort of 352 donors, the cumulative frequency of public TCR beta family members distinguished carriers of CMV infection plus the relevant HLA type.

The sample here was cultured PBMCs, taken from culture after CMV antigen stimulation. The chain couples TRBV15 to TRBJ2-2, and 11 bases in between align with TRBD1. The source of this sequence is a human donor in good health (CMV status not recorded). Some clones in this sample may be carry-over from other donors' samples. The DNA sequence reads TGTGCCACCAGCGGCGAGGGGACAGGGGGCACCGGGGAGCTGTTTTTT. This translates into CATSGEGTGGTGELFF.